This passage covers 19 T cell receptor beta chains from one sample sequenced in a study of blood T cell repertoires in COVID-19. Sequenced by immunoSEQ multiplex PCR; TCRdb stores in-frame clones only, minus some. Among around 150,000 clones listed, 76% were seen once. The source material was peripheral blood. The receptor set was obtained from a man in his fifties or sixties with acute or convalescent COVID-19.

CDR3 DNA sequence: TGTGCCAGCAGTGAAGCTGGGGGGAACTATGGCTACACCTTC. It is translated as CASSEAGGNYGYTF. This rearrangement joins TRBV6-1 to TRBJ1-2; D might be TRBD1 (5 bases). The CDR3 has 14 amino acids. The V and J ends lost 0 bases and 2 bases respectively, with 7 bases between them. Germline-derived CDR1 and CDR2 are MNHNS and SASEGT.

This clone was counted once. The CDR3 region is CASHLAGAETQYF. CDR3 coding DNA: TGTGCCAGCCATCTAGCGGGAGCAGAGACCCAGTACTTC. The chain is built from TRBV2 and TRBJ2-5, with 10 bases identical to TRBD2. Germline V lookup: CDR1 SNHLY, CDR2 FYNNEI. With 8 bases clipped from V and 4 bases from J, the junction kept 4 bases outside the gene matches. The length of the CDR3 is 13 residues.

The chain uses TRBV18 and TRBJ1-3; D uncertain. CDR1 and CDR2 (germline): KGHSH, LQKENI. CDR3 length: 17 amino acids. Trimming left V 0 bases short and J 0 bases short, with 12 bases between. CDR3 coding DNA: TGTGCCAGCTCACCACCGGGCAGGAACAGCTCTGGAAACACCATATATTTT. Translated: CASSPPGRNSSGNTIYF.

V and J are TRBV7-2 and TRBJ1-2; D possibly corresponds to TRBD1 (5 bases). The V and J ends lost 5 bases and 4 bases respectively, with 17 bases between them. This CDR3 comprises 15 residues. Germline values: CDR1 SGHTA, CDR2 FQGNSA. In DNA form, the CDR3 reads TGTGCCAGCAGCCCCCGGGCCGCGGGGGGCTATGGCTACACCTTC. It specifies CASSPRAAGGYGYTF.

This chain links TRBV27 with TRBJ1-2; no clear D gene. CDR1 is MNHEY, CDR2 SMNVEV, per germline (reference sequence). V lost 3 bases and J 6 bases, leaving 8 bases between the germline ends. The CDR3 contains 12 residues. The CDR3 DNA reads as TGTGCCAGCAGTTTGCGGGGAAATGGCTACACCTTC. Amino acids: CASSLRGNGYTF.

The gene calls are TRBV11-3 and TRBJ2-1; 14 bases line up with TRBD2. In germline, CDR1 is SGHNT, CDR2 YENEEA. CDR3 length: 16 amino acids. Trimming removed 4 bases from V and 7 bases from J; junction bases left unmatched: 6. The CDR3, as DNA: TGTGCCAGCAGCTGGGGACTAGCGGGAGCGGGAAATGAGCAGTTCTTC. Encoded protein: CASSWGLAGAGNEQFF.

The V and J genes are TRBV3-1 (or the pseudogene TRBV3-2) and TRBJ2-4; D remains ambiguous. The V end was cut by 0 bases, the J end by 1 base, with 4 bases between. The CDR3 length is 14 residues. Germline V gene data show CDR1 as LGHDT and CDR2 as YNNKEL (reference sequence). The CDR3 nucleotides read TGTGCCAGCAGCCAAGACAGGGCCAAAAACATTCAGTACTTC. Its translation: CASSQDRAKNIQYF.

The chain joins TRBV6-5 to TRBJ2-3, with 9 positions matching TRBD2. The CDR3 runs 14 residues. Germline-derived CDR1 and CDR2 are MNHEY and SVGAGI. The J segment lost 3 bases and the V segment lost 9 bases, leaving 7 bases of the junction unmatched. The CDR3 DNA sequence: TGTGCCAGTCGGGAAGCGGGAGGAACAGATACGCAGTATTTT. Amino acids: CASREAGGTDTQYF.

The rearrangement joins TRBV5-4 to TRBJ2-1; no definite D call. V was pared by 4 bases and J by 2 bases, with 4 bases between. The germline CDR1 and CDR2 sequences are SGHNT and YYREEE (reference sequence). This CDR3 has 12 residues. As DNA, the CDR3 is TGTGCCAGCAGCCAGGCCTACAATGAGCAGTTCTTC. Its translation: CASSQAYNEQFF.

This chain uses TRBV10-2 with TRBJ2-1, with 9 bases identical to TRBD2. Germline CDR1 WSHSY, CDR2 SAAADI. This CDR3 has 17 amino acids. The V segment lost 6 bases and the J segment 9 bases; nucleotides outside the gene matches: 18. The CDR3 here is CASSEPSGIPIDGEQFF. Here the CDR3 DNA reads TGCGCCAGCAGCGAACCTAGCGGGATCCCGATTGATGGTGAGCAGTTCTTC.

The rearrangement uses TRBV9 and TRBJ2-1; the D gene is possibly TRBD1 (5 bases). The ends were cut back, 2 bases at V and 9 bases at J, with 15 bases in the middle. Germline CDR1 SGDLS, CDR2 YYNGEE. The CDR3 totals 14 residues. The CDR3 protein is CASSVETASLEQFF. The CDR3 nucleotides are TGTGCCAGCAGCGTCGAGACAGCATCGCTTGAGCAGTTCTTC. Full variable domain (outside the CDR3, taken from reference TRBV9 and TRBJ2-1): DSGVTQTPKHLITATGQRVTLRCSPRSGDLSVYWYQQSLDQGLQFLIQYYNGEERAKGNILERFSAQQFPDLHSELNLSSLELGDSALYFCASSVETASLEQFFGPGTRLTVL.

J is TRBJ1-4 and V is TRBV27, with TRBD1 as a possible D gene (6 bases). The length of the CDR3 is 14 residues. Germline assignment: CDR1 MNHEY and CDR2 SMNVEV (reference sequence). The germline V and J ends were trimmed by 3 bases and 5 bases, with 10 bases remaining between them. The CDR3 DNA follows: TGTGCCAGCAGTTTGGACAGAAGAAATGAAAAACTGTTTTTT. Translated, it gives CASSLDRRNEKLFF.

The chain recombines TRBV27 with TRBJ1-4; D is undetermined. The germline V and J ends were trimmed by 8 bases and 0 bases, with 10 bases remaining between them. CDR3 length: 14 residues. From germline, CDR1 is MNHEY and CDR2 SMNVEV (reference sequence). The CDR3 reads CASGGGATNEKLFF. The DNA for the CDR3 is TGTGCCAGCGGAGGCGGGGCAACTAATGAAAAACTGTTTTTT.

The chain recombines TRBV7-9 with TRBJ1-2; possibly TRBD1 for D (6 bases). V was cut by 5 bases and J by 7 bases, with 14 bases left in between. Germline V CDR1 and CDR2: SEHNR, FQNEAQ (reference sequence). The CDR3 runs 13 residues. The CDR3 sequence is CASSPSTGSGYTF. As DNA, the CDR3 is TGTGCCAGCAGCCCGTCGACAGGCTCTGGCTACACCTTC.

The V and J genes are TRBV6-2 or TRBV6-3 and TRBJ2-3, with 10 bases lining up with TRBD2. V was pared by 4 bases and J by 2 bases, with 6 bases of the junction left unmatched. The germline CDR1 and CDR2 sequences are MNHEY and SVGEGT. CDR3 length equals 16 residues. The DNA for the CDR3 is TGTGCCAGCAGTTGGGACACTAGCGGGATCACAGATACGCAGTATTTT. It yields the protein CASSWDTSGITDTQYF.

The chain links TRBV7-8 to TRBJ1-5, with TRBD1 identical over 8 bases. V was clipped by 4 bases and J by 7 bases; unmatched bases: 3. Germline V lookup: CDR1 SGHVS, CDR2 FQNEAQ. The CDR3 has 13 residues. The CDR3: CASSSGQGQPQHF. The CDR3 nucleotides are TGTGCCAGCAGCTCCGGACAGGGACAGCCCCAGCATTTT. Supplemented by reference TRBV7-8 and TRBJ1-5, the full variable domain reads GAGVSQSPRYKVAKRGQDVALRCDPISGHVSLFWYQQALGQGPEFLTYFQNEAQLDKSGLPSDRFFAERPEGSVSTLKIQRTQQEDSAVYLCASSSGQGQPQHFGDGTRLSIL.

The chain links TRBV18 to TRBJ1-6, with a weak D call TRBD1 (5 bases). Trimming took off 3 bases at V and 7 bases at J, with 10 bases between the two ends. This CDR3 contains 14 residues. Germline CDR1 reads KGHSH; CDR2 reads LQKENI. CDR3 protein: CASSPGALNSPLHF. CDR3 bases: TGTGCCAGCTCACCTGGGGCCTTAAATTCACCCCTCCACTTT.

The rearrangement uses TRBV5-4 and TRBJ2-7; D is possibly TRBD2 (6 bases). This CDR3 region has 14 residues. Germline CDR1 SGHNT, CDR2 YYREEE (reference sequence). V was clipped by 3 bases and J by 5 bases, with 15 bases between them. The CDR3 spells CASSSRQSGDEQYF. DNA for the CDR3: TGTGCCAGCAGCTCGAGACAGTCGGGGGACGAGCAGTACTTC.

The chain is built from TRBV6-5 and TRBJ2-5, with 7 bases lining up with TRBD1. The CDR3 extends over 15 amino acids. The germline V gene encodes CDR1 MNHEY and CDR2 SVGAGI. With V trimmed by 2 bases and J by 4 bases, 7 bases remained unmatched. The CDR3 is CASSYPRQGRETQYF. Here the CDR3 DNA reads TGTGCCAGCAGTTACCCCAGACAGGGAAGAGAGACCCAGTACTTC.